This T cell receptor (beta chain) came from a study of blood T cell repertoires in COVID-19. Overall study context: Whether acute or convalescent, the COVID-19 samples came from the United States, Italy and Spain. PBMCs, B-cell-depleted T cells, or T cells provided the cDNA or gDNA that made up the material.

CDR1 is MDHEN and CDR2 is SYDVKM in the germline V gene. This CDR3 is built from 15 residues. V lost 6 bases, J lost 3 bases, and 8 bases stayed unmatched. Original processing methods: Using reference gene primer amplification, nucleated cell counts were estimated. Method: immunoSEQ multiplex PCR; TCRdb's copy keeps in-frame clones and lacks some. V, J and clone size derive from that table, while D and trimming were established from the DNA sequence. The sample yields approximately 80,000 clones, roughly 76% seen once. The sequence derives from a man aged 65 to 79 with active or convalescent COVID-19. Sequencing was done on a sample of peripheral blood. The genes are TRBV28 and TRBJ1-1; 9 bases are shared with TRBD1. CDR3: CASRSQGAGDTEAFF. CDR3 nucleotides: TGTGCCAGCAGGTCACAGGGGGCGGGAGACACTGAAGCTTTCTTT.